A selection of T cell receptor beta chains follows, all from one sample in a study of cytomegalovirus exposure and HLA in healthy donors. The protocol was immunoSEQ multiplex PCR, while the TCRdb copy is restricted to in-frame clones and leaves out a portion. This table has 85,000 to 100,000 clones, roughly 67% appearing once. Sequencing was carried out using PBMCs. Every receptor here comes from a human donor in good health. Both conserved end residues are part of each CDR3. D genes are given only for firm matches. For some rows the clone size is stated as once, few or many, or as a class when expanded; others skip it.

>TRBJ2-7|TRBV19|NA|NA
TGTGCCAGTAGTGTGACTTTTGTAGCCTACGAGCAGTACTTC
CASSVTFVAYEQYF
>TRBJ1-2|TRBV10-3|once|TRBD1
TGTGCCATCAGTGCGGGACAGGGCAACTATGGCTACACCTTC
CAISAGQGNYGYTF
>TRBJ1-4|TRBV6-5|NA|TRBD1
TGTGCCAGCAGTTCTCGGACAGGGGGGAAAAAACTGTTTTTT
CASSSRTGGKKLFF
>TRBJ1-1|TRBV9|few|NA
TGTGCCAGCAGCGCAGCCGGGACTGGGAACACTGAAGCTTTCTTT
CASSAAGTGNTEAFF
>TRBJ2-7|TRBV7-2|NA|NA
TGTGCCAGCAGCTTAGGCCCCGTGAGCTCCTACGAGCAGTACTTC
CASSLGPVSSYEQYF
>TRBJ2-2|TRBV19|NA|TRBD2
TGTGCCAGTGCGACTAGCGGGGGGGCCGCCGGGGAGCTGTTTTTT
CASATSGGAAGELFF
>TRBJ2-1|TRBV2|NA|NA
TGTGCCAGCAGTGAGGCGCGGGGGCGGAATAATGAGCAGTTCTTC
CASSEARGRNNEQFF
>TRBJ1-1|TRBV6-1|NA|NA
TGTGCCAGCAGTGAGGCAGGGGAGGCTTTCTTT
CASSEAGEAFF
>TRBJ1-2|TRBV10-2|NA|NA
TGCGCCAGCAGTGAGCCCCCCAGGGCTAACTATGGCTACACCTTC
CASSEPPRANYGYTF
>TRBJ1-2|TRBV4-3|NA|TRBD1
TGCGCCAGCAGCCGGGACAGGGCATTCTCTTGGGGCTACACCTTC
CASSRDRAFSWGYTF
>TRBJ2-2|TRBV7-2|NA|TRBD1
TGTGCCAGCAGCGGACGGGACAGGGCCCTGAACACCGGGGAGCTGTTTTTT
CASSGRDRALNTGELFF
>TRBJ2-5|TRBV6-5|NA|TRBD2
TGTGCCAGCAGTTTACTAGCGGGGGGGCTGGGGGAGACCCAGTACTTC
CASSLLAGGLGETQYF
>TRBJ2-7|TRBV5-4|NA|NA
TGTGCCAGCAGCCTCGGACTGCAGAACTACGAGCAGTACTTC
CASSLGLQNYEQYF
>TRBJ1-1|TRBV6-1|once|TRBD1
TGTGCCAGCAGTGAAGGGAGGGACAGGGTATTGAGCACTGAAGCTTTCTTT
CASSEGRDRVLSTEAFF
>TRBJ2-7|TRBV7-3|NA|TRBD2
TGTGCCAGCAGCTTCGGGGGGTCCTACGAGCAGTACTTC
CASSFGGSYEQYF
>TRBJ1-2|TRBV19|NA|NA
TGTGCCAGTAGTATTCCCGACAGGAATCATGGCTACACCTTC
CASSIPDRNHGYTF
>TRBJ1-1|TRBV9|few|NA
TGTGCCAGCAGCGTAGAAGGCCTGAGGAGGAACACTGAAGCTTTCTTT
CASSVEGLRRNTEAFF
>TRBJ2-4|TRBV7-6|NA|TRBD2
TGTGCCAGCAGCTTAGAACTAGCGGGGGGGAACATTCAGTACTTC
CASSLELAGGNIQYF
>TRBJ1-5|TRBV5-8|few|NA
TGTGCCAGCAGCTTTTACCGGGACATTAGCAATCAGCCCCAGCATTTT
CASSFYRDISNQPQHF
>TRBJ2-3|TRBV19|NA|TRBD2
TGTGCCAGTAGCAGTACTAGCGGGTGGCCAGGGGATACGCAGTATTTT
CASSSTSGWPGDTQYF
>TRBJ2-1|TRBV7-9|NA|NA
TGTGCCAGCAGCTTGCCAGGGCCGGGTGAGCAGTTCTTC
CASSLPGPGEQFF
>TRBJ2-1|TRBV10-3|NA|TRBD2
TGTGCCATCAGTGGGGTAGCGGGGAACTACAATGAGCAGTTCTTC
CAISGVAGNYNEQFF
>TRBJ1-2|TRBV18|NA|TRBD1
TGTGCCAGCTCACCACCCACCGGGACAGGGTTAAGTGGCTACACCTTC
CASSPPTGTGLSGYTF
>TRBJ1-6|TRBV5-4|NA|NA
TGTGCCAGCAGCTGGGGACAAAACATAAATTCACCCCTCCACTTT
CASSWGQNINSPLHF
>TRBJ1-5|TRBV29-1|NA|TRBD1
TGCAGCGTTTCGGACAGGGGGCAGCCCCAGCATTTT
CSVSDRGQPQHF
>TRBJ2-2|TRBV10-3|few|NA
TGTGCCATCAGTTTTCAGGGGTCCCCCGGGGAGCTGTTTTTT
CAISFQGSPGELFF
>TRBJ1-1|TRBV18|NA|NA
TGTGCCAGCTCACCCAACACCATAACAGTAATGAACACTGAAGCTTTCTTT
CASSPNTITVMNTEAFF
>TRBJ2-3|TRBV2|NA|NA
TGTGCCAGCAGTGAAATCCGTGGGTCCAGGGGGACTAGAGATACGCAGTATTTT
CASSEIRGSRGTRDTQYF